This T cell receptor (beta chain) was sequenced during a study of CD8+CD57+ T cells in acquired aplastic anemia. As for the study in general: Mean yield of DNA from sorted CD4+ and CD8+ cells was about 3.2 ug.

Study findings and constraints: Researchers report that fewer than 35 CD8+ CDR3 sequences appeared in both patients and controls.

Profiling that covered TCR beta VDJ and CDR3 relied on genomic DNA as its template. TCRdb reprocessed the reads with MiXCR, giving one entry per CDR3 protein. The sample consists of hundreds of thousands of distinct CDR3 sequences, less than 35% of them appearing once. CDR3 length equals 14 residues. Per germline, CDR1 LNHNV and CDR2 YYDKDF (reference sequence). The ends lost 7 bases at V and 9 bases at J; junction bases unmatched: 11. The authors sequenced patients whose flow cytometry had shown CD8+CD57+ cell expansion. Patients had not yet gotten any therapy when their blood was taken for sampling. This clonotype was observed at least ten times. Its specificity is unknown.

The sequenced material came from sorted CD4+, CD8+, or CD8+CD57+ T cells (not recorded which) from PBMCs. The receptor comes from a human donor with aplastic anemia. The chain combines TRBV15 with TRBJ2-1, with TRBD2 matching 8 bases. The CDR3 sequence: CATTAPTGGGEQFF. The CDR3 DNA reads as TGTGCCACCACTGCTCCTACGGGGGGGGGTGAGCAGTTCTTC.